The 26 T cell receptor beta chains listed next were all sequenced from one sample in a study of follicular helper T cells after annual influenza vaccination. Stated time point: 2014-2015 season, pre-vaccination. The repertoire was sequenced with immunoSEQ multiplex PCR; TCRdb's copy has only in-frame clones and lacks some. This sample has fewer than 30,000 clones, with approximately 81% found just once. The sequences come from CXCR5+ CD38- circulating T follicular helper cells from blood, collected on the day of influenza vaccination. Subset specified: circulating Tfh, non-naive CD4+CXCR5+PD-1+ (ICOS+CD38+ or ICOS-CD38-). These receptors all stem from an adult who received the influenza vaccine.

This chain connects TRBV2 to TRBJ2-3, with a tentative D call TRBD2 (5 bases). The CDR3 runs 12 residues. In germline, CDR1 is SNHLY, CDR2 FYNNEI. V gave up 3 bases and J gave up 6 bases, with 7 bases separating them. The chain's CDR3 is CASSDRGDTQYF. The CDR3 DNA sequence: TGTGCCAGCAGTGACCGCGGGGATACGCAGTATTTT.

The table lists this clone with a count of one. A junction boundary mismatches the germline segment, possibly from a read error. This sequence joins TRBV28 and TRBJ2-1; TRBD2 aligns across 15 bases. Germline values: CDR1 MDHEN, CDR2 SYDVKM. The CDR3 runs 19 residues. This CDR3 is CASTLPRPGLAGGKNEQFF. CDR3 bases: TGTGCCAGCACTTTACCCCGCCCTGGACTAGCGGGAGGGAAAAATGAGCAGTTCTTC.

The chain employs TRBV7-8 and TRBJ2-1; tentatively, D is TRBD1 (6 bases). This CDR3 spans 13 amino acids. Looked up from germline, CDR1 is SGHVS and CDR2 is FQNEAQ. V lost 5 bases, J lost 6 bases, and 11 bases lay in between. The CDR3 loop reads CASSPHRANEQFF. DNA of the CDR3: TGTGCCAGCAGCCCCCACAGGGCCAATGAGCAGTTCTTC.

CDR3 DNA sequence: TGTGCCAGCAGCGTTCAGGGGCTAGCCAGCTCCTACGAGCAGTACTTC. Translating it yields CASSVQGLASSYEQYF. The chain links TRBV9 to TRBJ2-7, with D perhaps TRBD1 (6 bases). The CDR3 loop spans 16 amino acids. Trimming shortened V by 2 bases and J by 0 bases, and 15 bases separated the two germline ends. In germline, CDR1 is SGDLS, CDR2 YYNGEE. Combining the CDR3 with reference TRBV9 and TRBJ2-7 gives the whole variable domain DSGVTQTPKHLITATGQRVTLRCSPRSGDLSVYWYQQSLDQGLQFLIQYYNGEERAKGNILERFSAQQFPDLHSELNLSSLELGDSALYFCASSVQGLASSYEQYFGPGTRLTVT.

The J gene is TRBJ1-2, the V gene TRBV5-1; D is undetermined. Germline V gives CDR1 SGHRS, CDR2 YFSETQ. The length of the CDR3 is 15 residues. Trimming took 4 bases from V and 2 from J, leaving 15 bases between them. The DNA for the CDR3 is TGCGCCAGCAGCCCAGACCCTGAGAGGAACTATGGCTACACCTTC. Residues: CASSPDPERNYGYTF.

The rearrangement joins TRBV5-1 to TRBJ1-1, with D possibly being TRBD1 (5 bases). The CDR3 runs to 14 residues. Germline CDR1 SGHRS, CDR2 YFSETQ. Trimming removed 3 bases at V and 4 bases at J, with 13 bases between. The CDR3 here is CASSSAGGTTEAFF. CDR3 sequence (DNA): TGCGCCAGCAGCTCCGCGGGGGGGACCACTGAAGCTTTCTTT. The full variable domain, its missing parts supplied by reference TRBV5-1 and TRBJ1-1, is KAGVTQTPRYLIKTRGQQVTLSCSPISGHRSVSWYQQTPGQGLQFLFEYFSETQRNKGNFPGRFSGRQFSNSRSEMNVSTLELGDSALYLCASSSAGGTTEAFFGQGTRLTVV.

The sample holds a few counts of this clone. In nucleotides, the CDR3 is TGTGCCAGCAAGTCCGGTAGCGCGTACGAGCAGTACTTC. Translation: CASKSGSAYEQYF. The chain is built from TRBV7-2 and TRBJ2-7; perhaps TRBD2 as D (5 bases). This CDR3 region has 13 residues. Deletions cut 7 bases from V and 4 bases from J, with 14 bases between. Per the germline V gene, CDR1 is SGHTA and CDR2 is FQGNSA.

The rearrangement joins TRBV28 to TRBJ2-5, with 13 positions matching TRBD2. Germline-derived CDR1 and CDR2 are MDHEN and SYDVKM. This CDR3 contains 16 residues. The V gene end was trimmed by 3 bases and the J gene end by 9 bases; junction bases not matched to a gene: 10. This chain's CDR3 is CASSLGTSGRAGAQYF. The CDR3 DNA reads TGTGCCAGCAGTTTGGGTACTAGCGGGAGGGCGGGGGCCCAGTACTTC. The full variable domain, in which reference TRBV28 and TRBJ2-5 provide the parts outside the CDR3, is DVKVTQSSRYLVKRTGEKVFLECVQDMDHENMFWYRQDPGLGLRLIYFSYDVKMKEKGDIPEGYSVSREKKERFSLILESASTNQTSMYLCASSLGTSGRAGAQYFGPGTRLLVL.

This clone is a singleton in its sample. V usage is TRBV5-4 and J usage is TRBJ1-6, with D unclear. This CDR3 is 14 amino acids long. V was cut by 3 bases and J by 3 bases, with 7 bases left in between. The germline CDR1 and CDR2 sequences are SGHNT and YYREEE (reference sequence). CDR3 in amino acids: CASSSNSYNSPLHF. The CDR3 DNA sequence: TGTGCCAGCAGCTCGAACAGCTATAATTCACCCCTCCACTTT.

In its sample, this clone was seen a few times. V gene TRBV27 combines with J gene TRBJ1-2, with 8 bases aligning to TRBD1. This CDR3 has 13 amino acids. The ends lost 7 bases at V and 6 bases at J; junction bases unmatched: 7. CDR1 is MNHEY and CDR2 is SMNVEV in the germline V gene (reference sequence). The CDR3 sequence: CASKPGGGDGYTF. The CDR3 DNA reads TGTGCCAGCAAACCAGGGGGCGGAGATGGCTACACCTTC.

The chain is built from TRBV2 and TRBJ2-1; a weak D match, TRBD2 (5 bases). This CDR3 contains 10 residues. V gave up 9 bases and J gave up 13 bases, with 13 bases separating them. Germline V gene lookup returns CDR1 SNHLY and CDR2 FYNNEI. CDR3 DNA sequence: TGTGCCAGTGAACCGGGAACCCAGTTCTTC. The encoded protein is CASEPGTQFF. Filled out from reference TRBV2 and TRBJ2-1, the complete variable domain reads EPEVTQTPSHQVTQMGQEVILRCVPISNHLYFYWYRQILGQKVEFLVSFYNNEISEKSEIFDDQFSVERPDGSNFTLKIRSTKLEDSAMYFCASEPGTQFFGPGTRLTVL.

The chain employs TRBV10-3 and TRBJ2-4; 9 bases are shared with TRBD1. The CDR3 totals 17 residues. Trimming took 0 bases from V and 0 from J; bases not matched to a gene: 3. Germline lookup yields CDR1 ENHRY and CDR2 SYGVKD. In DNA, the CDR3 is TGTGCCATCAGTGAGTCGGGACAGGGCATAGCCAAAAACATTCAGTACTTC. Encoded protein: CAISESGQGIAKNIQYF.

The V and J genes are TRBV30 and TRBJ2-1; possibly TRBD2 for D (5 bases). The CDR3 runs 14 residues. Trimming stripped 1 base from V and 4 bases from J, with 11 bases between. Germline CDR1 and CDR2: GTSNPN and SVGIG (reference sequence). The CDR3 is CAWSGTGIYNEQFF. DNA for the CDR3: TGTGCCTGGAGTGGAACCGGGATTTACAATGAGCAGTTCTTC.

This clone was found a few times. The chain has TRBV18 and TRBJ1-3; TRBD1 might be the D (6 bases). The CDR3 extends over 13 amino acids. Germline V lookup: CDR1 KGHSH, CDR2 LQKENI. The V end was cut by 6 bases, the J end by 4 bases, with 10 bases between. CDR3 sequence (DNA): TGTGCCAGCTCGCCTGACAGGGGAAACACCATATATTTT. Translating gives CASSPDRGNTIYF.

The CDR3 loop reads CAISDKASGVETQYF. Written as DNA, the CDR3 is TGTGCCATCAGTGATAAGGCTAGCGGGGTGGAGACCCAGTACTTC. The V gene is TRBV10-3, the J gene TRBJ2-5; 9 bases agree with TRBD2. This CDR3 contains 15 residues. With 3 bases clipped from V and 5 bases from J, the junction kept 7 bases outside the gene matches. Germline CDR1 is ENHRY and CDR2 is SYGVKD.

V gene TRBV4-2 combines with J gene TRBJ1-3, with 10 bases that match TRBD1. CDR1 is LGHNA, CDR2 YNFKEQ, per germline. Trimming took 4 bases from V and 3 from J; bases not matched to a gene: 6. CDR3 size: 16 residues. CDR3 nucleotides: TGTGCCAGCAGCCGGAGTGGGACAGGGGATGGAAACACCATATATTTT. Translation: CASSRSGTGDGNTIYF.

This clone was counted a single time. The V call is TRBV11-2, the J call TRBJ1-2, with a tentative D call TRBD1 (6 bases). The CDR3 consists of 15 residues. Germline V gene sequence: CDR1 SGHAT, CDR2 FQNNGV. V shed 5 bases and J shed 4 bases, with 17 bases lying between them. CDR3 region: CASSPQQGGFYGYTF. The CDR3 bases are TGTGCCAGCAGCCCGCAACAGGGTGGCTTCTATGGCTACACCTTC.

The chain carries TRBV28 and TRBJ2-3, with 10 nucleotides matching TRBD2. Trimming cost V 6 bases and J 7 bases; bases outside gene matches: 7. Germline-derived CDR1 and CDR2 are MDHEN and SYDVKM. There are 14 residues in the CDR3. CDR3 amino acids: CASRSLAGDNTQYF. The CDR3, as DNA: TGTGCCAGCAGGTCGCTAGCGGGAGACAATACGCAGTATTTT.

The chain has TRBV10-2 and TRBJ2-2, with D perhaps matching TRBD1 (6 bases). V was clipped by 6 bases and J by 7 bases, with 12 bases between them. CDR1 is WSHSY and CDR2 is SAAADI in the germline V gene. The CDR3 has 13 amino acids. CDR3 residues: CASSRTVDGELFF. The CDR3 region has the DNA TGCGCCAGCAGCCGGACAGTTGACGGGGAGCTGTTTTTT.

CDR3 in DNA: TGTGCCAGCAGCTCCCTATCGCGGTACCAAGAGACCCAGTACTTC. Translated: CASSSLSRYQETQYF. This sequence joins TRBV5-4 and TRBJ2-5; D is undetermined. This CDR3 spans 15 amino acids. V was cut by 3 bases and J by 0 bases, with 12 bases left in between. Looked up from germline, CDR1 is SGHNT and CDR2 is YYREEE (reference sequence).

The chain carries TRBV18 and TRBJ1-4; D not resolved. V was shortened by 10 bases and J by 3 bases, with 12 bases between the two germline ends. From germline, CDR1 is KGHSH and CDR2 LQKENI. The CDR3 covers 13 residues. CDR3: CATGEAANEKLFF. CDR3 DNA: TGTGCCACCGGAGAAGCAGCTAATGAAAAACTGTTTTTT.

The CDR3 DNA reads as TGTGCCAGCAGGCTAGCGGGGGGGACCGAGCAGTACTTC. Its protein product is CASRLAGGTEQYF. The chain links TRBV2 to TRBJ2-7; 12 bases agree with TRBD2. The length of the CDR3 is 13 residues. The germline CDR1 and CDR2 sequences are SNHLY and FYNNEI. After removal of 6 bases from V and 6 bases from J, the junction contained 3 bases not matched to a gene. Full variable domain (rest looked up from reference TRBV2 and TRBJ2-7): EPEVTQTPSHQVTQMGQEVILRCVPISNHLYFYWYRQILGQKVEFLVSFYNNEISEKSEIFDDQFSVERPDGSNFTLKIRSTKLEDSAMYFCASRLAGGTEQYFGPGTRLTVT.

The genes are TRBV27 and TRBJ2-7; TRBD1 might be the D (6 bases). The V end was cut by 6 bases, the J end by 3 bases, with 12 bases between. Germline V lookup: CDR1 MNHEY, CDR2 SMNVEV (reference sequence). The CDR3 spans 13 residues. The CDR3 bases are TGTGCCAGCAGGGCGACAGGCCGCTACGAGCAGTACTTC. Its protein product is CASRATGRYEQYF.

V gene TRBV5-4 combines with J gene TRBJ2-1, with 7 bases that match TRBD2. The CDR3 sequence is 14 residues long. V lost 4 bases to trimming and J lost 6 bases; unmatched junction nucleotides: 7. Germline V gene lookup returns CDR1 SGHNT and CDR2 YYREEE (reference sequence). Here the CDR3 DNA reads TGTGCCAGCAGCCCCGCGGGGGTATTCAATGAGCAGTTCTTC. It translates to CASSPAGVFNEQFF.

CDR3 region: CASLSKGDYQPQHF. The DNA of the CDR3 is TGTGCCAGCCTCTCCAAAGGGGATTATCAGCCCCAGCATTTT. J is TRBJ1-5 and V is TRBV6-1; possible D gene TRBD1, 5 bases. CDR3 length: 14 residues. Germline V gene data show CDR1 as MNHNS and CDR2 as SASEGT. Between the trimmed V and J ends, which lost 8 bases and 5 bases, there was a span of 16 bases.

The CDR3 coding sequence is TGTGCCAGCAGCGTAGACGGTGATAGTAGGAGACCTCAGTATTTT. Protein: CASSVDGDSRRPQYF. The chain recombines TRBV9 with TRBJ2-3; D gene uncertain. Between the trimmed V and J ends, which lost 0 bases and 12 bases, there was a span of 20 bases. The germline V gene has CDR1 SGDLS and CDR2 YYNGEE. CDR3 size: 15 residues.